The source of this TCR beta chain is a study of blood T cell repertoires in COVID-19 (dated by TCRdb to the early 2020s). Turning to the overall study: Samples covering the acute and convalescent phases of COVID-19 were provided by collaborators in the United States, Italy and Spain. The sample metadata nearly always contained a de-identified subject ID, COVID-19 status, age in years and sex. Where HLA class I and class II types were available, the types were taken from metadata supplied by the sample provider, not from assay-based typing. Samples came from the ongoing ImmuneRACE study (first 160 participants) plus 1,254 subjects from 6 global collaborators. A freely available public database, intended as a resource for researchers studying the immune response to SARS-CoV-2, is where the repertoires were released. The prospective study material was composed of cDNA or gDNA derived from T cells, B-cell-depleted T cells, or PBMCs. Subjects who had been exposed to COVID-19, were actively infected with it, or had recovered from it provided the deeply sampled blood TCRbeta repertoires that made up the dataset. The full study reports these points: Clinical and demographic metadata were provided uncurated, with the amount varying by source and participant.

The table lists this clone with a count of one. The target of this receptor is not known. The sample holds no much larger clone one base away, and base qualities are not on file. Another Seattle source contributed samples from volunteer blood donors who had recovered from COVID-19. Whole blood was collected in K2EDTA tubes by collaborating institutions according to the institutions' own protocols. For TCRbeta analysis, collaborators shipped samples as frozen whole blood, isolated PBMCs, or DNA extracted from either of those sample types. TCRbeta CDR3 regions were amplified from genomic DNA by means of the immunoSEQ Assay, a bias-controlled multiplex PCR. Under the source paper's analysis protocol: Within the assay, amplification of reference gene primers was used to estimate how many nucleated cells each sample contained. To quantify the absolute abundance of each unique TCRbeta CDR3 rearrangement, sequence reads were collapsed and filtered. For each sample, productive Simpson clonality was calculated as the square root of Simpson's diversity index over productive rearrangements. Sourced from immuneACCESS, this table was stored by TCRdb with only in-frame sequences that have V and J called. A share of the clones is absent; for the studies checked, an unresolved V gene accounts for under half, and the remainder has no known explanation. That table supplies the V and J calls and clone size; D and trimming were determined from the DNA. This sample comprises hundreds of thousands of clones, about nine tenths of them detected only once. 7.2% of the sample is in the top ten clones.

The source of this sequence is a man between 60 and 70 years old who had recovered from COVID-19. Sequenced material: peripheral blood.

This receptor has the CDR3 CASSPKAVQDRDVYTQYF. The sequence in DNA is TGTGCCAGCTCACCAAAGGCGGTACAGGACAGGGATGTGTATACGCAGTATTTT. The sequence joins TRBV18 to TRBJ2-3, with 8 bases matching TRBD1. From the cysteine through the phenylalanine, the CDR3 covers 18 amino acids. Only the CDR3 DNA stays, 54 bases, in frame from base 1. The V end gives up 2 bases and the J end 7 bases, leaving 17 bases in the junction not matched to a gene. Reading the germline V gene gives CDR1 KGHSH and CDR2 LQKENI.